These 18 T cell receptor beta chains were all obtained from the same sample, sequenced in a study of shared clonotypes between healthy human individuals. Libraries were prepared by immunoSEQ multiplex PCR; TCRdb keeps only in-frame clonotypes and omits some of them. Of about 2 million clones detected, 95% appear once; the ten largest clones hold 0.1% to 0.15%. The sample was naive CD4+ T cells sorted from blood. As to subset: CD45RA+ positively selected. These receptors were obtained from a man aged 18 to 35 in good health.

J is TRBJ2-3 and V is TRBV11-2, with TRBD1 matching over 7 bases. The CDR3 extends over 15 amino acids. The V gene's germline CDR1 is SGHAT and CDR2 FQNNGV. Trimming at V came to 2 bases and at J to 2 bases, leaving 4 bases not matched to a gene. The DNA for the CDR3 is TGTGCCAGCAGCTTAAGAGGGGGCGTCACAGATACGCAGTATTTT. This gives the protein CASSLRGGVTDTQYF.

This chain uses TRBV5-1 with TRBJ1-1; 7 bases agree with TRBD1. Germline V gives CDR1 SGHRS, CDR2 YFSETQ. V was pared by 4 bases and J by 1 base, with 4 bases of the junction left unmatched. The CDR3 consists of 14 residues. The CDR3 DNA follows: TGCGCCAGCAGCATCCGACAGGGGAACACTGAAGCTTTCTTT. Protein product: CASSIRQGNTEAFF.

V gene TRBV4-3 combines with J gene TRBJ2-7; 10 nucleotides agree with TRBD2. The CDR3 loop spans 19 amino acids. Germline lookup yields CDR1 LGHNA and CDR2 YSLEER. V gave up 0 bases and J gave up 3 bases; unmatched junction bases: 14. The DNA for the CDR3 is TGCGCCAGCAGCCAAGATGAGACCTGGCCAGCGGGAGGGTACTACGAGCAGTACTTC. This codes for CASSQDETWPAGGYYEQYF.

The chain carries TRBV18 and TRBJ1-2, with a tentative D call TRBD1 (5 bases). There are 15 residues in the CDR3. The V end was cut by 3 bases, the J end by 0 bases, with 11 bases between. Germline CDR1 and CDR2: KGHSH and LQKENI. The CDR3 reads CASSPEGTSNYGYTF. The CDR3 DNA reads TGTGCCAGCTCACCTGAGGGGACTTCTAACTATGGCTACACCTTC.

This chain connects TRBV30 to TRBJ2-7; no reliable D call. This CDR3 contains 14 residues. The V gene lost 1 base and the J gene lost 5 bases, with 15 bases spanning the gap. The germline V gene encodes CDR1 GTSNPN and CDR2 SVGIG (reference sequence). CDR3 sequence (DNA): TGTGCCTGGAGTGCCTTCCCGCATGGCGACGAGCAGTACTTC. Its translation: CAWSAFPHGDEQYF.

V and J are TRBV9 and TRBJ1-2; 7 bases are shared with TRBD1. The CDR3 covers 15 residues. V shed 3 bases, J shed 4 bases, and the junction held 9 bases outside the gene matches. Germline CDR1 is SGDLS and CDR2 is YYNGEE. CDR3 nucleotide sequence: TGTGCCAGCAGCGAGGGTGGACAGGCCCCCTATGGCTACACCTTC. Translated: CASSEGGQAPYGYTF.

For the CDR3, the DNA is TGTGCCAGCAGTGAACTTCAGCAGAACTATGGCTACACCTTC. Translation: CASSELQQNYGYTF. The chain joins TRBV6-1 to TRBJ1-2, with D uncertain. V lost 2 bases, J lost 2 bases, and 9 bases lay in between. Germline assignment: CDR1 MNHNS and CDR2 SASEGT. The CDR3 is made up of 14 amino acids.

This chain connects TRBV6-1 to TRBJ2-1; TRBD2 agrees at 7 bases. The V and J ends lost 6 bases and 0 bases, in that order; junction bases with no gene match: 2. The CDR3 has 14 residues. Germline loops: CDR1 MNHNS, CDR2 SASEGT. CDR3 nucleotide sequence: TGTGCCAGCAGCAGGGACTACTCCTACAATGAGCAGTTCTTC. It encodes CASSRDYSYNEQFF.

The genes are TRBV11-3 and TRBJ2-7; tentatively, D is TRBD1 or TRBD2 (5 bases each). CDR3 length: 14 residues. CDR1 SGHNT and CDR2 YENEEA come from the germline V gene. The V and J ends lost 4 bases and 0 bases respectively, with 10 bases between them. The CDR3 protein is CASSYGGNSYEQYF. The CDR3 DNA follows: TGTGCCAGCAGCTATGGGGGAAACTCCTACGAGCAGTACTTC. Full variable domain (outside the CDR3, taken from reference TRBV11-3 and TRBJ2-7): EAGVVQSPRYKIIEKKQPVAFWCNPISGHNTLYWYLQNLGQGPELLIRYENEEAVDDSQLPKDRFSAERLKGVDSTLKIQPAELGDSAVYLCASSYGGNSYEQYFGPGTRLTVT.

The V and J genes are TRBV15 and TRBJ2-7, with D unclear. Trimming removed 0 bases from V and 1 base from J, with 10 bases in between. Germline V gives CDR1 LNHNV, CDR2 YYDKDF (reference sequence). The CDR3 runs 15 residues. The CDR3 region is CATSRDRYKSYEQYF. The DNA of the CDR3 is TGTGCCACCAGCAGAGATCGGTACAAGTCCTACGAGCAGTACTTC.

Only one count was recorded for this clone. This sequence joins TRBV25-1 and TRBJ2-7; possibly TRBD1 for D (5 bases). Trimming removed 7 bases at V and 2 bases at J, with 18 bases between. CDR3 length: 15 amino acids. Germline V lookup: CDR1 MGHDK, CDR2 SYGVNS. CDR3 bases: TGTGCCAGCAACTCCAGACAGCTCCAAGCCTACGAGCAGTACTTC. Encoded protein: CASNSRQLQAYEQYF.

This chain links TRBV9 with TRBJ2-7; a possible D gene is TRBD2 (5 bases). The CDR3 runs to 15 residues. V gave up 0 bases and J gave up 0 bases, with 10 bases separating them. Germline V gives CDR1 SGDLS, CDR2 YYNGEE. The CDR3 nucleotides are TGTGCCAGCAGCGTAGGAACGGGGAACTCCTACGAGCAGTACTTC. This encodes CASSVGTGNSYEQYF.

V is TRBV19 and J is TRBJ1-5; the D is unclear. CDR1 is LNHDA and CDR2 is SQIVND in the germline V gene (reference sequence). The CDR3 covers 15 residues. V lost 0 bases and J 2 bases, leaving 8 bases between the germline ends. CDR3 sequence: CASSIERAGNQPQHF. The CDR3 nucleotides read TGTGCCAGTAGTATAGAAAGGGCTGGCAATCAGCCCCAGCATTTT. The full variable domain, its missing parts supplied by reference TRBV19 and TRBJ1-5, is DGGITQSPKYLFRKEGQNVTLSCEQNLNHDAMYWYRQDPGQGLRLIYYSQIVNDFQKGDIAEGYSVSREKKESFPLTVTSAQKNPTAFYLCASSIERAGNQPQHFGDGTRLSIL.

The chain's CDR3 is CASSLAGSVDYEQYF. The DNA of the CDR3 is TGTGCCAGCAGCTTAGCCGGTTCGGTCGACTACGAGCAGTACTTC. The chain couples TRBV7-2 to TRBJ2-7; D uncertain. V gave up 0 bases and J gave up 3 bases, with 12 bases separating them. Germline V gene sequence: CDR1 SGHTA, CDR2 FQGNSA. The CDR3 contains 15 residues.

This chain links TRBV5-4 with TRBJ1-4; D not resolved. The CDR3 extends over 12 amino acids. Germline V gives CDR1 SGHNT, CDR2 YYREEE (reference sequence). The V gene lost 3 bases and the J gene lost 5 bases, with 5 bases spanning the gap. The DNA for the CDR3 is TGTGCCAGCAGCTATCTCAATGAAAAACTGTTTTTT. Encoded protein: CASSYLNEKLFF.

The chain has TRBV5-6 and TRBJ2-2; D remains ambiguous. Germline CDR1 reads SGHDT; CDR2 reads YYEEEE. The CDR3 consists of 13 residues. V was pared by 6 bases and J by 2 bases, with 8 bases between. The chain's CDR3 is CASKRANTGELFF. DNA of the CDR3: TGTGCCAGCAAAAGGGCCAACACCGGGGAGCTGTTTTTT.

The V gene is TRBV2, the J gene TRBJ2-7; 11 bases align to TRBD1. V shed 0 bases and J 7 bases; nucleotides not matched to a gene: 5. Germline V CDR1 and CDR2: SNHLY, FYNNEI. This CDR3 is 15 amino acids long. CDR3 sequence: CASSEAGTGGREQYF. As DNA, the CDR3 is TGTGCCAGCAGTGAAGCCGGGACAGGGGGGCGGGAGCAGTACTTC.

V is TRBV6-5 and J is TRBJ1-1, with D possibly matching TRBD1 (5 bases). The germline V gene has CDR1 MNHEY and CDR2 SVGAGI. The CDR3 has 13 amino acids. The V end lost 6 bases, the J end lost 0 bases, and 8 bases lay between the germline ends. The chain's CDR3 is CASRSRVNTEAFF. CDR3 nucleotide sequence: TGTGCCAGCAGGAGCAGGGTGAACACTGAAGCTTTCTTT.